This TCR beta chain is drawn from a study of blood T cell repertoires in COVID-19. Study overall: The United States, Italy and Spain supplied acute and convalescent COVID-19 samples. T cells, B-cell-depleted T cells, or PBMCs provided the cDNA or gDNA that served as material.

The germline V gene has CDR1 LGHDT and CDR2 YNNKEL (reference sequence). This CDR3 spans 18 amino acids. V shed 2 bases and J shed 10 bases, with 24 bases lying between them. In the authors' methods: How many nucleated cells were present was estimated from reference gene primer amplification. Measured with immunoSEQ multiplex PCR; TCRdb has only the in-frame clones, and not every one. Clonal size and the V and J genes are those of that table, whereas D and trimming came from the DNA. Of about 150,000 clones listed, 80% are singletons. What was sequenced was peripheral blood. This receptor was obtained from a man aged 60 to 69 with acute or convalescent COVID-19. The rearrangement joins TRBV3-1 (or the pseudogene TRBV3-2) to TRBJ1-6, with D unresolved. The DNA for the CDR3 is TGTGCCAGCAGCCAAAGGCCGACGGGAGGATCGTCTGGGTCACCCCTCCACTTT. It yields the protein CASSQRPTGGSSGSPLHF.